Listed here are 30 T cell receptor beta chains from one sample, sequenced in a study of identical twins listed by TCRdb under 2016. Receptor libraries were prepared by 5' RACE. The sequencing machine was an Illumina HiSeq 2000. The public sequencing data were trimmed at Q25 with fastp and processed into clonotypes with MiXCR by TCRdb, which kept only in-frame beta chains. Under each unique CDR3 protein, matching rows form one entry showing the most common genes and DNA. Here the sample has 1.5 million or so distinct CDR3 sequences; under 35% occur a single time. Approximately 0.25% of the sample lies in the top ten. Input material: cord blood. The receptors come from a newborn girl in good health.

The CDR3 nucleotides read TGCAGTGCCACCGGGTCCTATAGCTCCTACGAGCAGTACTTC. As protein: CSATGSYSSYEQYF. The chain carries TRBV20-1 and TRBJ2-7, with unresolved D. V was clipped by 6 bases and J by 0 bases, with 15 bases between them. This CDR3 spans 14 amino acids. Germline lookup yields CDR1 DFQATT and CDR2 SNEGSKA (reference sequence).

The chain recombines TRBV9 with TRBJ2-3; 13 bases match TRBD2. This CDR3 contains 16 residues. The V segment lost 0 bases and the J segment 7 bases; nucleotides outside the gene matches: 5. Germline CDR1 and CDR2: SGDLS and YYNGEE. CDR3 loop: CASSVAVTSGGNTQYF. CDR3 in DNA: TGTGCCAGCAGCGTAGCTGTGACTAGCGGGGGGAATACGCAGTATTTT. The variable domain in full, completed from reference TRBV9 and TRBJ2-3, reads DSGVTQTPKHLITATGQRVTLRCSPRSGDLSVYWYQQSLDQGLQFLIQYYNGEERAKGNILERFSAQQFPDLHSELNLSSLELGDSALYFCASSVAVTSGGNTQYFGPGTRLTVL.

The V gene is TRBV20-1, the J gene TRBJ2-4; possibly TRBD1 for D (5 bases). This CDR3 has 16 amino acids. In germline, CDR1 is DFQATT, CDR2 SNEGSKA (reference sequence). V gave up 6 bases and J gave up 0 bases, with 18 bases separating them. CDR3 nucleotide sequence: TGCAGTGCGTCGGCCTGGGGCTTTCTAGCCAAAAACATTCAGTACTTC. Translating it yields CSASAWGFLAKNIQYF.

This clonotype showed up just once. A clone one base away is much larger, so this may be a read error. The rearrangement links TRBV10-3 to TRBJ2-7, with TRBD2 matching 8 bases. CDR3 length: 14 amino acids. Germline V gene lookup returns CDR1 ENHRY and CDR2 SYGVKD. The CDR3: CATSDGTRGYEQYF. The CDR3 DNA follows: TGTGCCACCAGTGATGGGACTAGGGGCTACGAGCAGTACTTC.

This clonotype turned up a few times. This chain uses TRBV12-5 with TRBJ2-1; TRBD2 agrees at 9 bases. The CDR3 has 19 amino acids. The germline gives CDR1 LGHNT, CDR2 FRNRAP. The J segment lost 0 bases and the V segment lost 2 bases, leaving 11 bases of the junction unmatched. The CDR3 DNA sequence: TGTGCTAGTGGTTTGAGTCGGCTAGCGGGGTCCCTCTCCTACAATGAGCAGTTCTTC. Its translation: CASGLSRLAGSLSYNEQFF.

In DNA form, the CDR3 reads TGTGCCAGGCCCCGGGACTTTTTAACCTCCTACGAGCAGTTCTTC. As protein: CARPRDFLTSYEQFF. The rearrangement uses TRBV19 and TRBJ2-1; D possibly corresponds to TRBD2 (6 bases). Germline V gene sequence: CDR1 LNHDA, CDR2 SQIVND (reference sequence). Trimming cost V 9 bases and J 10 bases, with 25 bases left between them. The CDR3 extends over 15 amino acids.

The chain's CDR3 is CSAPDRNQPQHF. The CDR3 coding sequence is TGCAGTGCTCCGGACCGCAATCAGCCCCAGCATTTT. The chain recombines TRBV20-1 with TRBJ1-5; unclear D gene. The CDR3 loop spans 12 amino acids. From germline, CDR1 is DFQATT and CDR2 SNEGSKA (reference sequence). Deletions cut 5 bases from V and 2 bases from J, with 7 bases between.

This chain uses TRBV2 with TRBJ2-2; weak D call: TRBD2 (5 bases). V lost 4 bases to trimming and J lost 6 bases, with 9 bases between them. Germline assignment: CDR1 SNHLY and CDR2 FYNNEI. CDR3 length equals 13 residues. CDR3 nucleotide sequence: TGTGCCAGCAGTGCGGGCGGGTCCGGGGAGCTGTTTTTT. This codes for CASSAGGSGELFF.

This clonotype occurred once. The chain combines TRBV6-1 with TRBJ1-1; D ambiguous. This CDR3 spans 12 amino acids. The V and J ends lost 10 bases and 1 base respectively, with 10 bases between them. Germline CDR1 and CDR2: MNHNS and SASEGT. The CDR3, as DNA: TGTGCCACCCGGACGGCGAACACTGAAGCTTTCTTT. Protein sequence: CATRTANTEAFF.

As concerns this clonotype: This may stem from a read error, because a much larger clone lies one nucleotide away. The chain combines TRBV28 with TRBJ2-7; possible D gene TRBD2, 6 bases. V was pared by 3 bases and J by 7 bases, with 19 bases between. This CDR3 comprises 15 residues. Germline CDR1 is MDHEN and CDR2 is SYDVKM. CDR3 residues: CASSFPLAPYNEQYF. The CDR3 bases are TGTGCCAGCAGTTTCCCCCTAGCGCCTTACAATGAGCAGTACTTC.

The chain recombines TRBV28 with TRBJ1-1; TRBD1 is a possible D gene (5 bases). This CDR3 comprises 18 residues. Trimming left V 3 bases short and J 1 base short, with 21 bases between. CDR1 MDHEN and CDR2 SYDVKM come from the germline V gene. The CDR3 DNA is TGTGCCAGCAGTTTCTCCTCGTTTGGCCGGGGGAGGAACACTGAAGCTTTCTTT. Translating gives CASSFSSFGRGRNTEAFF.

This clonotype was seen just once. Mismatch with germline at one junction end may stem from a read error. CDR3 region: CTSRERQVPTGELFF. The DNA of the CDR3 is TGTACCAGCAGAGAGAGACAGGTACCCACCGGGGAGCTGTTTTTT. The chain recombines TRBV2 with TRBJ2-2, with a possible D match to TRBD1 (6 bases). Germline V gives CDR1 SNHLY, CDR2 FYNNEI. The CDR3 sequence is 15 residues long.

This clonotype was counted between two and nine times. V and J are TRBV12-3 or TRBV12-4 and TRBJ1-5; 9 bases match TRBD1. After removal of 3 bases from V and 3 bases from J, the junction contained 6 bases not matched to a gene. The CDR3 loop spans 16 amino acids. Here the CDR3 reads CASSLGDRVNNQPQHF. The CDR3 nucleotides are TGTGCCAGCAGTTTGGGGGACAGGGTTAACAATCAGCCCCAGCATTTT.

This chain joins TRBV28 and TRBJ1-2; 9 nucleotides line up with TRBD1. There are 14 residues in the CDR3. Trimming took 6 bases from V and 6 from J; bases not matched to a gene: 8. In germline, CDR1 is MDHEN, CDR2 SYDVKM. The CDR3, as DNA: TGTGCCAGCAGGACCCGAACAGGGGGCGATGGCTACACCTTC. Translating gives CASRTRTGGDGYTF.

This clonotype was observed a few times. The V gene is TRBV29-1, the J gene TRBJ1-6, with D possibly TRBD1 on 5 matching bases. Trimming took 7 bases from V and 4 from J, leaving 11 bases between them. Germline CDR1 and CDR2: SQVTM and ANQGSEA. The CDR3 spans 13 residues. The CDR3 region has the DNA TGCAGCGCCCAGAGGGGTTATAATTCACCCCTCCACTTT. Translation: CSAQRGYNSPLHF.

A remark on this clonotype: A single base separates this from a much larger clone, so it may be a read error. The CDR3 reads CVSSLRDRDYEQYF. The DNA of the CDR3 is TGCGTCAGCAGCTTGAGGGACAGGGACTACGAGCAGTACTTC. The V and J genes are TRBV5-1 and TRBJ2-7; 9 nucleotides line up with TRBD1. From germline, CDR1 is SGHRS and CDR2 YFSETQ. The CDR3 runs to 14 residues.

This clonotype was found many times. The chain joins TRBV20-1 to TRBJ2-1; 7 bases align to TRBD2. Germline V gives CDR1 DFQATT, CDR2 SNEGSKA (reference sequence). The CDR3 has 14 residues. Unmatched junction bases numbered 5, after V lost 6 bases and J lost 0 bases. CDR3 sequence (DNA): TGCAGTGCGCAGCGGGGCCCCTCCTACAATGAGCAGTTCTTC. Amino acids: CSAQRGPSYNEQFF.

This clonotype was counted only a few times. The V and J genes are TRBV12-3 or TRBV12-4 and TRBJ1-1; 12 bases agree with TRBD1. V lost 5 bases and J lost 4; bases outside the gene matches: 8. The CDR3 length is 16 residues. The CDR3 reads CASSIGTGGVLTEAFF. Written as DNA, the CDR3 is TGTGCCAGCAGTATCGGGACAGGGGGCGTACTCACTGAAGCTTTCTTT.

The chain has TRBV5-6 and TRBJ2-5, with TRBD2 matching over 13 bases. This CDR3 contains 16 residues. With V trimmed by 4 bases and J by 3 bases, 6 bases remained unmatched. Germline V gives CDR1 SGHDT, CDR2 YYEEEE. CDR3 protein: CASSLHGLAGEETQYF. The CDR3, as DNA: TGTGCCAGCAGCCTACACGGACTAGCGGGAGAAGAGACCCAGTACTTC. The variable domain in full, completed from reference TRBV5-6 and TRBJ2-5, reads DAGVTQSPTHLIKTRGQQVTLRCSPKSGHDTVSWYQQALGQGPQFIFQYYEEEERQRGNFPDRFSGHQFPNYSSELNVNALLLGDSALYLCASSLHGLAGEETQYFGPGTRLLVL.

DNA for the CDR3: TGTGCCAGCAGCTTTACTAGGAAAAACATTCAGTACTTC. The encoded protein is CASSFTRKNIQYF. J is TRBJ2-4 and V is TRBV27; possible D gene TRBD2, 5 bases. CDR1 is MNHEY, CDR2 SMNVEV, per germline (reference sequence). The ends were cut back, 6 bases at V and 4 bases at J, with 10 bases in the middle. The CDR3 has 13 amino acids.

On this clonotype: This may arise from a read error, as a much more abundant clone is one base away. The J gene is TRBJ2-4, the V gene TRBV27; 8 bases are shared with TRBD1. Judging by the DNA end, TRBJ2-7 fits better; the J call may be wrong. Germline V gene sequence: CDR1 MNHEY, CDR2 SMNVEV (reference sequence). The CDR3 is 16 amino acids. The CDR3 nucleotides read TGTGCCAGCAGTACCGTCCCGGGACAGGCAACCTACGAGCAGTACTTC. Amino acids: CASSTVPGQATYEQYF.

The rearrangement links TRBV5-1 to TRBJ2-7, with TRBD2 matching 8 bases. V was clipped by 0 bases and J by 0 bases; unmatched bases: 8. Looked up from germline, CDR1 is SGHRS and CDR2 is YFSETQ. The CDR3 runs 17 residues. CDR3 nucleotide sequence: TGCGCCAGCAGCTTGGGGTTCCAGCGGGAGTTCTCCTACGAGCAGTACTTC. Protein: CASSLGFQREFSYEQYF.

In regard to this clonotype: A much larger clone differs by one base, so this may be a read error. The chain is built from TRBV10-3 and TRBJ2-5, with 8 bases that match TRBD2. The V gene end was trimmed by 2 bases and the J gene end by 11 bases; junction bases not matched to a gene: 10. In germline, CDR1 is ENHRY, CDR2 SYGVKD. The CDR3 has 14 residues. The CDR3: CAISEGREADEQYF. In nucleotides, the CDR3 is TGTGCCATCAGTGAGGGGCGGGAGGCTGATGAGCAGTACTTC.

This clonotype appeared once. This chain uses TRBV20-1 with TRBJ2-2, with 8 bases fitting TRBD2. The trim removed 7 bases at V and 0 bases at J, leaving 1 base unmatched. CDR3 length: 13 amino acids. Germline CDR1 reads DFQATT; CDR2 reads SNEGSKA (reference sequence). The CDR3, as DNA: TGCAGTGGGACTAGCACGAACACCGGGGAGCTGTTTTTT. Its protein is CSGTSTNTGELFF.

The CDR3 region has the DNA TGTGCCACCAGCCTGATCAACCACAATGAGCAGTTCTTC. It encodes CATSLINHNEQFF. The chain links TRBV15 to TRBJ2-1; D unresolved. Trimming shortened V by 5 bases and J by 5 bases, and 10 bases separated the two germline ends. Germline CDR1 is LNHNV and CDR2 is YYDKDF (reference sequence). The CDR3 is 13 amino acids.

This chain uses TRBV20-1 with TRBJ1-4; tentative D call: TRBD1 (5 bases). With 2 bases removed from V and 6 bases from J, the gap between germline ends came to 10 bases. The CDR3 is made up of 13 amino acids. Germline lookup yields CDR1 DFQATT and CDR2 SNEGSKA (reference sequence). CDR3 nucleotide sequence: TGCAGTGCTAGAAACCCGGGGGATGAAAAACTGTTTTTT. Translating it yields CSARNPGDEKLFF.

This clonotype was seen a handful of times. The chain recombines TRBV3-1 with TRBJ2-7; 8 nucleotides agree with TRBD1. The CDR3 contains 15 residues. Germline V gene data show CDR1 as LGHDT and CDR2 as YNNKEL (reference sequence). The V gene end was trimmed by 4 bases and the J gene end by 1 base; junction bases not matched to a gene: 6. The CDR3 DNA follows: TGTGCCAGCAGCCGGGGACAGGTCCTTTCCTACGAGCAGTACTTC. This sequence encodes CASSRGQVLSYEQYF.

CDR3 sequence reads: CASSYPRDRFSYEQYF. In DNA, the CDR3 is TGTGCCAGCAGCTACCCTCGGGACAGGTTCTCCTACGAGCAGTACTTC. The rearrangement joins TRBV11-2 to TRBJ2-7, with TRBD1 matching 8 bases. The CDR3 has 16 amino acids. The trim removed 4 bases at V and 0 bases at J, leaving 8 bases unmatched. The germline V gene encodes CDR1 SGHAT and CDR2 FQNNGV. Full variable domain (rest looked up from reference TRBV11-2 and TRBJ2-7): EAGVAQSPRYKIIEKRQSVAFWCNPISGHATLYWYQQILGQGPKLLIQFQNNGVVDDSQLPKDRFSAERLKGVDSTLKIQPAKLEDSAVYLCASSYPRDRFSYEQYFGPGTRLTVT.

This clonotype was detected many times. This may stem from a read error, because a much larger clone lies one nucleotide away. This chain joins TRBV6-5 and TRBJ2-7; no reliable D call. This CDR3 spans 11 amino acids. Germline V gives CDR1 MNHEY, CDR2 SVGAGI. With 4 bases removed from V and 5 bases from J, the gap between germline ends came to 6 bases. CDR3 in amino acids: CASSFNHEQYF. In nucleotides, the CDR3 is TGTGCCAGCAGTTTCAACCACGAGCAGTACTTC.

This clonotype was found once. A junction boundary mismatches the germline segment, possibly from a read error. The genes are TRBV5-1 and TRBJ2-1; TRBD2 might be the D (6 bases). CDR1 is SGHRS, CDR2 YFSETQ, per germline. The CDR3 consists of 13 residues. This chain's CDR3 is CAGSFGSYNEQFF. The CDR3, as DNA: TGCGCCGGCAGCTTCGGGAGCTACAATGAGCAGTTCTTC.